These 26 T cell receptor beta chains originate from one sample sequenced in a study of shared T cell receptors in the human thymus. Sequenced by immunoSEQ multiplex PCR; TCRdb stores in-frame clones only, minus some. The sample shows hundreds of thousands of clones, around 95% of them seen only once. Sequenced material: thymocytes. The receptor set was obtained from a human donor.

On this clone itself: The identical CDR3 is also encoded by other nucleotide sequences in the sample. V usage is TRBV27 and J usage is TRBJ2-5; tentatively, D is TRBD1 (5 bases). This CDR3 is 13 amino acids long. Trimming removed 3 bases from V and 3 bases from J, with 8 bases in between. The germline CDR1 and CDR2 sequences are MNHEY and SMNVEV (reference sequence). CDR3 DNA: TGTGCCAGCAGTTTGGGGCAGGAAGAGACCCAGTACTTC. As protein: CASSLGQEETQYF.

The chain employs TRBV14 and TRBJ2-1; 8 bases map to TRBD2. Germline values: CDR1 SGHDN, CDR2 FVKESK. V shed 1 base and J 4 bases; nucleotides not matched to a gene: 3. This CDR3 has 15 amino acids. The CDR3 spells CASSQGVAGYNEQFF. The CDR3 region has the DNA TGTGCCAGCAGCCAAGGGGTAGCGGGGTACAATGAGCAGTTCTTC.

V usage is TRBV30 and J usage is TRBJ2-6; the match to TRBD1 covers 7 bases. CDR1 is GTSNPN and CDR2 is SVGIG in the germline V gene (reference sequence). Trimming took 0 bases from V and 2 from J; bases not matched to a gene: 13. The CDR3 contains 19 residues. CDR3 region: CAWSVPWKGGYAGANVLTF. The CDR3 DNA follows: TGTGCCTGGAGTGTTCCCTGGAAAGGGGGCTATGCTGGGGCCAACGTCCTGACTTTC. The full variable domain, rest sourced from reference TRBV30 and TRBJ2-6, is SQTIHQWPATLVQPVGSPLSLECTVEGTSNPNLYWYRQAAGRGLQLLFYSVGIGQISSEVPQNLSASRPQDRQFILSSKKLLLSDSGFYLCAWSVPWKGGYAGANVLTFGAGSRLTVL.

This clone was picked up one time. The gene calls are TRBV5-5 and TRBJ2-4; unclear D gene. The V end was cut by 2 bases, the J end by 1 base, with 4 bases between. In germline, CDR1 is SGHKS, CDR2 YYEKEE (reference sequence). The length of the CDR3 is 13 residues. The CDR3 reads CASSFMAKNIQYF. Written as DNA, the CDR3 is TGTGCCAGCAGCTTCATGGCCAAAAACATTCAGTACTTC.

The J gene is TRBJ2-1, the V gene TRBV15, with D tentatively TRBD2 (5 bases). The CDR3 runs 15 residues. Looked up from germline, CDR1 is LNHNV and CDR2 is YYDKDF (reference sequence). Between the trimmed V and J ends, which lost 6 bases and 5 bases, there was a span of 17 bases. For the CDR3, the DNA is TGTGCCACCAGGTCCCCCAGCGGTGGCCACAATGAGCAGTTCTTC. Protein product: CATRSPSGGHNEQFF. The full variable domain, completed using reference TRBV15 and TRBJ2-1, is DAMVIQNPRYQVTQFGKPVTLSCSQTLNHNVMYWYQQKSSQAPKLLFHYYDKDFNNEADTPDNFQSRRPNTSFCFLDIRSPGLGDTAMYLCATRSPSGGHNEQFFGPGTRLTVL.

This chain joins TRBV4-1 and TRBJ2-3, with 10 bases identical to TRBD1. CDR1 and CDR2 from the germline V gene are MGHRA and YSYEKL. The CDR3 consists of 14 residues. V was pared by 4 bases and J by 3 bases, with 1 base of the junction left unmatched. The CDR3 bases are TGCGCCAGCAGCCGGGACAGGGGAACAGATACGCAGTATTTT. Translating gives CASSRDRGTDTQYF.

The chain employs TRBV19 and TRBJ1-5; D unclear. There are 19 residues in the CDR3. Germline CDR1 LNHDA, CDR2 SQIVND (reference sequence). The V gene lost 5 bases and the J gene lost 0 bases, with 23 bases spanning the gap. As DNA, the CDR3 is TGTGCCAGTAGTCTTGCAGGCCTCGACCCCTTCTATAGCAATCAGCCCCAGCATTTT. It specifies CASSLAGLDPFYSNQPQHF.

The rearrangement links TRBV19 to TRBJ1-1; the D is unclear. Germline V gives CDR1 LNHDA, CDR2 SQIVND (reference sequence). The V end was cut by 3 bases, the J end by 6 bases, with 8 bases between. The CDR3 has 12 residues. DNA of the CDR3: TGTGCCAGTAGTATTCCATTGGCTGAAGCTTTCTTT. It yields the protein CASSIPLAEAFF.

This chain uses TRBV15 with TRBJ2-1; 7 nucleotides align to TRBD1. With V trimmed by 1 base and J by 6 bases, 9 bases remained unmatched. The CDR3 runs to 16 residues. Germline loops: CDR1 LNHNV, CDR2 YYDKDF (reference sequence). The CDR3 spells CATSRVGRGWVNEQFF. As DNA, the CDR3 is TGTGCCACCAGCAGAGTAGGCAGGGGGTGGGTCAATGAGCAGTTCTTC.

CDR3 residues: CSAGRWGETQYF. DNA for the CDR3: TGCAGCGCCGGGAGGTGGGGTGAGACCCAGTACTTC. The chain has TRBV29-1 and TRBJ2-5; 7 bases are shared with TRBD2. This CDR3 is 12 amino acids long. The germline gives CDR1 SQVTM, CDR2 ANQGSEA. V lost 7 bases to trimming and J lost 5 bases; unmatched junction nucleotides: 7.

The rearrangement links TRBV25-1 to TRBJ2-5; D is perhaps TRBD1 (5 bases). The ends were cut back, 6 bases at V and 5 bases at J, with 16 bases in the middle. This CDR3 is built from 14 residues. Germline values: CDR1 MGHDK, CDR2 SYGVNS. Written as DNA, the CDR3 is TGTGCCAGCAGGAGAGGCACCTCAGGGGAGACCCAGTACTTC. Encoded protein: CASRRGTSGETQYF.

The chain carries TRBV7-2 and TRBJ1-4; 9 bases line up with TRBD1. The ends lost 5 bases at V and 0 bases at J; junction bases unmatched: 7. The CDR3 has 17 amino acids. Germline V gene sequence: CDR1 SGHTA, CDR2 FQGNSA. The CDR3 spells CASSRQGEVATNEKLFF. CDR3 DNA: TGTGCCAGCAGCCGACAGGGGGAAGTTGCAACTAATGAAAAACTGTTTTTT.

The gene calls are TRBV7-7 and TRBJ2-3; TRBD1 matches at 8 bases. CDR3 length equals 14 residues. With 1 base clipped from V and 5 bases from J, the junction kept 2 bases outside the gene matches. The V gene's germline CDR1 is SSHAT and CDR2 FNYEAQ (reference sequence). CDR3 sequence reads: CASSLGDRKDTQYF. DNA of the CDR3: TGTGCCAGCAGCTTAGGGGACAGGAAAGATACGCAGTATTTT.

This sequence joins TRBV7-9 and TRBJ1-5; D ambiguous. This CDR3 has 16 amino acids. Trimming stripped 0 bases from V and 7 bases from J, with 16 bases between. Germline-derived CDR1 and CDR2 are SEHNR and FQNEAQ (reference sequence). CDR3 in amino acids: CASSLARPTVRQPQHF. CDR3 DNA sequence: TGTGCCAGCAGCTTAGCCAGACCTACCGTACGGCAGCCCCAGCATTTT.

The V gene is TRBV4-2, the J gene TRBJ2-5, with 16 bases identical to TRBD2. The CDR3 consists of 18 residues. V trimming: 5 bases; J trimming: 2 bases; junction bases outside the gene matches: 8. Germline V lookup: CDR1 LGHNA, CDR2 YNFKEQ. Here the CDR3 reads CASSEGTSGRVRQETQYF. CDR3 nucleotide sequence: TGTGCCAGCAGCGAAGGGACTAGCGGGAGGGTAAGGCAAGAGACCCAGTACTTC.

The genes are TRBV18 and TRBJ2-5; D may match TRBD1 or TRBD2 (5 bases each). Per the germline V gene, CDR1 is KGHSH and CDR2 is LQKENI. This CDR3 contains 18 residues. V was pared by 5 bases and J by 1 base, with 23 bases between. In DNA, the CDR3 is TGTGCCAGCTCATCGATCTTTGCCGGGGACGAACTCCAAGAGACCCAGTACTTC. Its translation is CASSSIFAGDELQETQYF.

J is TRBJ2-1 and V is TRBV6-1, with D perhaps TRBD1 or TRBD2 (5 bases each). V shed 6 bases and J shed 0 bases, with 12 bases lying between them. The CDR3 length is 15 residues. In germline, CDR1 is MNHNS, CDR2 SASEGT. CDR3 region: CASRTGGASYNEQFF. The CDR3 DNA sequence: TGTGCCAGCAGGACTGGGGGTGCCTCCTACAATGAGCAGTTCTTC.

The V and J genes are TRBV29-1 and TRBJ2-7; 10 positions match TRBD1. This CDR3 is 13 amino acids long. The ends lost 3 bases at V and 6 bases at J; junction bases unmatched: 5. The germline CDR1 and CDR2 sequences are SQVTM and ANQGSEA. In DNA, the CDR3 is TGCAGCGTTGATAGTGACAGGGGGCGCGAGCAGTACTTC. This sequence encodes CSVDSDRGREQYF.

The chain joins TRBV11-3 to TRBJ2-7; D possibly corresponds to TRBD1 (5 bases). Germline values: CDR1 SGHNT, CDR2 YENEEA. Trimming cost V 1 base and J 3 bases, with 7 bases left between them. CDR3 size: 13 residues. CDR3 nucleotide sequence: TGTGCCAGCAGCTTAGGGACAAACTACGAGCAGTACTTC. Amino acids: CASSLGTNYEQYF. The full variable domain, rest sourced from reference TRBV11-3 and TRBJ2-7, is EAGVVQSPRYKIIEKKQPVAFWCNPISGHNTLYWYLQNLGQGPELLIRYENEEAVDDSQLPKDRFSAERLKGVDSTLKIQPAELGDSAVYLCASSLGTNYEQYFGPGTRLTVT.

The chain couples TRBV11-2 to TRBJ1-2; no definite D call. Germline values: CDR1 SGHAT, CDR2 FQNNGV. V was shortened by 8 bases and J by 4 bases, with 14 bases between the two germline ends. The CDR3 is 13 amino acids. CDR3 in DNA: TGTGCCAGCCATGGCCGGCCTGGCTATGGCTACACCTTC. It yields the protein CASHGRPGYGYTF. Using reference TRBV11-2 and TRBJ1-2 for the parts outside the CDR3, the full variable domain is EAGVAQSPRYKIIEKRQSVAFWCNPISGHATLYWYQQILGQGPKLLIQFQNNGVVDDSQLPKDRFSAERLKGVDSTLKIQPAKLEDSAVYLCASHGRPGYGYTFGSGTRLTVV.

This chain links TRBV27 with TRBJ1-5; 7 bases are shared with TRBD1. Unmatched junction bases numbered 7, after V lost 4 bases and J lost 1 base. There are 16 residues in the CDR3. CDR1 is MNHEY and CDR2 is SMNVEV in the germline V gene (reference sequence). The DNA of the CDR3 is TGTGCCAGCAGTTCCGGGGACAGCTTGAGCAATCAGCCCCAGCATTTT. Its protein is CASSSGDSLSNQPQHF.

The chain links TRBV29-1 to TRBJ2-4; TRBD2 agrees at 10 bases. The CDR3 extends over 18 amino acids. The junction had 13 bases not matched to a gene; V was cut back by 5 bases and J by 0 bases. Germline CDR1 reads SQVTM; CDR2 reads ANQGSEA. DNA of the CDR3: TGCAGCGTTACCCTTTCGGAGCGGGAGGGCGTAGCCAAAAACATTCAGTACTTC. This sequence encodes CSVTLSEREGVAKNIQYF.

V is TRBV7-9 and J is TRBJ2-7; 15 bases line up with TRBD2. After removal of 3 bases from V and 6 bases from J, the junction contained 12 bases not matched to a gene. Germline-derived CDR1 and CDR2 are SEHNR and FQNEAQ (reference sequence). This CDR3 spans 18 amino acids. The DNA of the CDR3 is TGTGCCAGCAGCTTGCTGGGACTAGCGGGAGGCCTACCCCCCGAGCAGTACTTC. It translates to CASSLLGLAGGLPPEQYF. Based on the CDR3 plus reference TRBV7-9 and TRBJ2-7, the full variable domain is DTGVSQNPRHKITKRGQNVTFRCDPISEHNRLYWYRQTLGQGPEFLTYFQNEAQLEKSRLLSDRFSAERPKGSFSTLEIQRTEQGDSAMYLCASSLLGLAGGLPPEQYFGPGTRLTVT.

The chain uses TRBV7-2 and TRBJ2-7; D is possibly TRBD2 (7 bases). CDR1 is SGHTA and CDR2 is FQGNSA in the germline V gene. Trimming took off 5 bases at V and 4 bases at J, with 21 bases between the two ends. This CDR3 has 16 residues. The CDR3 loop reads CASSGGTTGGDYEQYF. CDR3 coding DNA: TGTGCCAGCAGCGGGGGGACTACCGGGGGCGATTACGAGCAGTACTTC. The variable domain in full, with the rest retrieved from reference TRBV7-2 and TRBJ2-7, is GAGVSQSPSNKVTEKGKDVELRCDPISGHTALYWYRQSLGQGLEFLIYFQGNSAPDKSGLPSDRFSAERTGGSVSTLTIQRTQQEDSAVYLCASSGGTTGGDYEQYFGPGTRLTVT.

This clone has only one observation. This chain connects TRBV28 to TRBJ1-5; D gene uncertain. V was trimmed by 6 bases and J by 0 bases, leaving 21 bases between them. Germline V lookup: CDR1 MDHEN, CDR2 SYDVKM. The CDR3 loop spans 18 amino acids. The DNA of the CDR3 is TGTGCCAGCAGGCCGATAAACAGACACTTTTATAGCAATCAGCCCCAGCATTTT. It translates to CASRPINRHFYSNQPQHF. Full variable domain (remainder filled in from reference TRBV28 and TRBJ1-5): DVKVTQSSRYLVKRTGEKVFLECVQDMDHENMFWYRQDPGLGLRLIYFSYDVKMKEKGDIPEGYSVSREKKERFSLILESASTNQTSMYLCASRPINRHFYSNQPQHFGDGTRLSIL.

The chain links TRBV30 to TRBJ2-7; 9 nucleotides align to TRBD2. This CDR3 region has 14 residues. J gave up 5 bases and V 0 bases, and 5 bases lay outside the gene matches. CDR1 and CDR2 from the germline V gene are GTSNPN and SVGIG (reference sequence). In DNA, the CDR3 is TGTGCCTGGAGTGTACAGCGGGAGGTGCACGAGCAGTACTTC. Amino acid sequence: CAWSVQREVHEQYF.